A single sample gave rise to the 25 T cell receptor beta chains below, sequenced in a study of shared clonotypes between healthy human individuals. Generated by immunoSEQ multiplex PCR, the TCRdb table keeps only in-frame clones and is missing some. There are about 670,000 clones in the sample; roughly 78% occur only once, and about 2% lies in the top ten. Material: memory CD4+ T cells sorted from blood. Described subset: CD45RA-negative fraction. The receptors here all came from a woman in her 30s in good health.

The chain joins TRBV2 to TRBJ2-3; D perhaps matches TRBD1 (6 bases). In germline, CDR1 is SNHLY, CDR2 FYNNEI. The CDR3 runs 15 residues. V lost 4 bases and J lost 0, with 11 bases in between. Written as DNA, the CDR3 is TGTGCCAGCAGTGTCCAGGGGACCAGCACAGATACGCAGTATTTT. Translation gives CASSVQGTSTDTQYF.

Notes on this clone: With a much larger clone just one base away, this may be a read error. The chain joins TRBV13 to TRBJ2-7; D is unclear. The CDR3 loop spans 12 amino acids. The germline gives CDR1 PRHDT, CDR2 FYEKMQ (reference sequence). V lost 2 bases, J lost 1 base, and 3 bases lay in between. The CDR3 loop is CASSLRSYEQYF. In DNA form, the CDR3 reads TGTGCCAGCAGCTTAAGGTCCTACGAGCAGTACTTC.

The chain couples TRBV4-2 to TRBJ2-1; the match to TRBD2 covers 14 bases. Germline lookup yields CDR1 LGHNA and CDR2 YNFKEQ. The CDR3 contains 16 residues. J was trimmed by 7 bases and V by 3 bases; bases with no gene match: 5. Here the CDR3 DNA reads TGTGCCAGCAGCCAGGGACTAGCGGGAGCCGGTAATGAGCAGTTCTTC. This codes for CASSQGLAGAGNEQFF.

The V call is TRBV2, the J call TRBJ1-5, with D uncertain. Germline CDR1 reads SNHLY; CDR2 reads FYNNEI. The CDR3 is made up of 14 amino acids. Trimming stripped 5 bases from V and 3 bases from J, with 11 bases between. The CDR3 loop reads CASSPQALNQPQHF. CDR3 bases: TGTGCCAGCAGTCCTCAGGCCCTCAATCAGCCCCAGCATTTT.

The table lists this clone with a count of one. The J gene is TRBJ2-7, the V gene TRBV5-5, with no clear D. The CDR3 covers 16 residues. Trimming took 4 bases from V and 2 from J, leaving 19 bases between them. Germline V gives CDR1 SGHKS, CDR2 YYEKEE (reference sequence). The CDR3 spells CASSRSYSPGTYEQYF. The CDR3 DNA is TGTGCCAGCAGCCGCTCATATAGTCCAGGCACCTACGAGCAGTACTTC.

V gene TRBV11-2 combines with J gene TRBJ2-7; 8 bases line up with TRBD2. This CDR3 has 16 amino acids. The V and J ends lost 0 bases and 6 bases, in that order; junction bases with no gene match: 10. Germline V gene data show CDR1 as SGHAT and CDR2 as FQNNGV. The CDR3, as DNA: TGTGCCAGCAGCTTAGATTACGGAGCGGGAGCGGTCGAGCAGTACTTC. It yields the protein CASSLDYGAGAVEQYF.

This chain joins TRBV28 and TRBJ1-3; D not resolved. Germline CDR1 reads MDHEN; CDR2 reads SYDVKM. The CDR3 consists of 14 residues. Trimming removed 5 bases from V and 5 bases from J, with 13 bases in between. CDR3 sequence (DNA): TGTGCCAGCAGTGTACAAGGGCTTAGAAACACCATATATTTT. Translating it yields CASSVQGLRNTIYF.

The rearrangement uses TRBV2 and TRBJ1-5; perhaps TRBD1 as D (6 bases). The V end lost 6 bases, the J end lost 8 bases, and 14 bases lay between the germline ends. CDR3 length: 13 amino acids. Germline V CDR1 and CDR2: SNHLY, FYNNEI. CDR3 bases: TGTGCCAGCAGGGAACAGGGTCGGAAGCCCCAGCATTTT. Its translation: CASREQGRKPQHF.

The chain combines TRBV30 with TRBJ1-1; D is unclear. From germline, CDR1 is GTSNPN and CDR2 SVGIG (reference sequence). The V end was cut by 0 bases, the J end by 2 bases, with 10 bases between. There are 14 residues in the CDR3. CDR3 coding DNA: TGTGCCTGGAGTGTCTTTATTGGAAACACTGAAGCTTTCTTT. Translating it yields CAWSVFIGNTEAFF. Supplemented by reference TRBV30 and TRBJ1-1, the full variable domain reads SQTIHQWPATLVQPVGSPLSLECTVEGTSNPNLYWYRQAAGRGLQLLFYSVGIGQISSEVPQNLSASRPQDRQFILSSKKLLLSDSGFYLCAWSVFIGNTEAFFGQGTRLTVV.

The J gene is TRBJ2-3, the V gene TRBV11-2; D is unclear. Germline V gene sequence: CDR1 SGHAT, CDR2 FQNNGV. This CDR3 region has 12 residues. The V gene lost 2 bases and the J gene lost 5 bases, with 5 bases spanning the gap. The CDR3 bases are TGTGCCAGCAGCTTAACACAAGATACGCAGTATTTT. Translating it yields CASSLTQDTQYF.

The chain has TRBV28 and TRBJ2-3, with 10 bases aligning to TRBD1. The length of the CDR3 is 14 residues. Trimming took 5 bases from V and 6 from J; bases not matched to a gene: 5. Germline loops: CDR1 MDHEN, CDR2 SYDVKM. CDR3 DNA sequence: TGTGCCAGCAGTAGACGGACAGGGGGGGATACGCAGTATTTT. Amino acid sequence: CASSRRTGGDTQYF.

This chain connects TRBV25-1 to TRBJ2-1, with 11 bases aligning to TRBD2. The CDR3 is 17 residues long. Trimming took 8 bases from V and 0 from J; bases not matched to a gene: 9. Germline-derived CDR1 and CDR2 are MGHDK and SYGVNS. The CDR3 here is CASGATSGIGSYNEQFF. The CDR3 nucleotides read TGTGCCAGCGGAGCGACTAGCGGGATCGGCTCCTACAATGAGCAGTTCTTC.

As to this clone: Other DNA sequences from this sample encode an identical CDR3 as well. The chain combines TRBV19 with TRBJ1-1; D is unclear. The CDR3 spans 13 residues. Germline-derived CDR1 and CDR2 are LNHDA and SQIVND (reference sequence). Trimming took 3 bases from V and 4 from J, leaving 9 bases between them. CDR3 DNA sequence: TGTGCCAGTAGTATTCTCGGCGGCACTGAAGCTTTCTTT. Translation gives CASSILGGTEAFF.

The CDR3: CASSAVWNEAFF. DNA of the CDR3: TGTGCCAGCAGTGCCGTTTGGAATGAAGCTTTCTTT. The chain employs TRBV28 and TRBJ1-1; D is unclear. This CDR3 is built from 12 residues. The V gene's germline CDR1 is MDHEN and CDR2 SYDVKM. V lost 5 bases to trimming and J lost 7 bases, with 11 bases between them. Using reference TRBV28 and TRBJ1-1 for the parts outside the CDR3, the full variable domain is DVKVTQSSRYLVKRTGEKVFLECVQDMDHENMFWYRQDPGLGLRLIYFSYDVKMKEKGDIPEGYSVSREKKERFSLILESASTNQTSMYLCASSAVWNEAFFGQGTRLTVV.

This sequence joins TRBV2 and TRBJ1-5; D unresolved. The germline CDR1 and CDR2 sequences are SNHLY and FYNNEI. Between the trimmed V and J ends, which lost 2 bases and 5 bases, there was a span of 7 bases. The CDR3 totals 13 residues. The CDR3 loop is CASSEFSDQPQHF. The CDR3 DNA sequence: TGTGCCAGCAGTGAATTCAGCGATCAGCCCCAGCATTTT.

The chain combines TRBV2 with TRBJ2-7, with TRBD2 matching 7 bases. Unmatched junction bases numbered 8, after V lost 6 bases and J lost 6 bases. This CDR3 is built from 13 residues. The V gene's germline CDR1 is SNHLY and CDR2 FYNNEI. This CDR3 reads CASSPRGVSEQYF. CDR3 in DNA: TGTGCCAGCAGCCCCCGGGGGGTCAGCGAGCAGTACTTC.

The rearrangement links TRBV28 to TRBJ2-7, with D perhaps matching TRBD1 (6 bases). Germline V CDR1 and CDR2: MDHEN, SYDVKM. The V gene lost 5 bases and the J gene lost 1 base, with 18 bases spanning the gap. The CDR3 consists of 16 residues. The CDR3 nucleotides read TGTGCCAGCAGTGTCGGACAGTTTATAAGGTCCTACGAGCAGTACTTC. As protein: CASSVGQFIRSYEQYF.

With respect to this clone: The same CDR3 can be traced to other DNA sequences in this sample. The chain is built from TRBV18 and TRBJ2-7, with 9 bases matching TRBD1. The CDR3 is made up of 15 amino acids. Trimming took 0 bases from V and 1 from J; bases not matched to a gene: 1. Germline V gives CDR1 KGHSH, CDR2 LQKENI. The CDR3 protein is CASSPPGQGSYEQYF. DNA of the CDR3: TGTGCCAGCTCACCACCGGGACAGGGATCCTACGAGCAGTACTTC.

A remark on this clone: The junction departs from germline at one end; a sequencing error may be responsible. The chain recombines TRBV7-9 with TRBJ2-7; 12 bases align to TRBD2. Germline CDR1 is SEHNR and CDR2 is FQNEAQ (reference sequence). CDR3 length: 13 amino acids. CDR3: CASSLAGGFEQYF. The CDR3 DNA follows: TGTGCCAGCAGCCTAGCGGGGGGGTTCGAGCAGTACTTC. The full variable domain, with the rest looked up from reference TRBV7-9 and TRBJ2-7, is DTGVSQNPRHKITKRGQNVTFRCDPISEHNRLYWYRQTLGQGPEFLTYFQNEAQLEKSRLLSDRFSAERPKGSFSTLEIQRTEQGDSAMYLCASSLAGGFEQYFGPGTRLTVT.

The rearrangement joins TRBV5-4 to TRBJ1-1; D perhaps matches TRBD1 (5 bases). V gave up 4 bases and J gave up 1 base, with 5 bases separating them. Looked up from germline, CDR1 is SGHNT and CDR2 is YYREEE (reference sequence). This CDR3 is 12 amino acids long. CDR3 in amino acids: CASSTGNTEAFF. As DNA, the CDR3 is TGTGCCAGCAGCACAGGGAACACTGAAGCTTTCTTT.

The chain links TRBV4-1 to TRBJ2-4; TRBD1 agrees at 7 bases. V dropped 1 base and J dropped 1; count of bases not matched to a gene: 1. Germline V gene lookup returns CDR1 MGHRA and CDR2 YSYEKL. This CDR3 comprises 15 residues. For the CDR3, the DNA is TGCGCCAGCAGCCAAGTGGGACAGGCCAAAAACATTCAGTACTTC. Amino acid sequence: CASSQVGQAKNIQYF.

Remarks on this clone: This sample also contains other DNA sequences that code for the same CDR3. The chain joins TRBV19 to TRBJ2-1; 11 bases line up with TRBD2. Trimming cost V 6 bases and J 4 bases; bases outside gene matches: 5. There are 15 residues in the CDR3. CDR1 is LNHDA and CDR2 is SQIVND in the germline V gene (reference sequence). The CDR3 DNA sequence: TGTGCCAGTAGGGACGGGACTAGCGGTTACAATGAGCAGTTCTTC. It is translated as CASRDGTSGYNEQFF.

This chain connects TRBV2 to TRBJ1-1; TRBD1 is a possible D gene (5 bases). Deletions cut 7 bases from V and 4 bases from J, with 19 bases between. This CDR3 is built from 15 residues. Germline values: CDR1 SNHLY, CDR2 FYNNEI. The CDR3 DNA sequence: TGTGCCAGCACCAATTCGTCCAGGGTATTCACTGAAGCTTTCTTT. Its translation is CASTNSSRVFTEAFF.

The chain couples TRBV28 to TRBJ2-1, with 12 bases identical to TRBD2. Trimming took 5 bases from V and 4 from J; bases not matched to a gene: 6. The germline gives CDR1 MDHEN, CDR2 SYDVKM. The CDR3 consists of 16 residues. The CDR3 spells CASSETLAGGYNEQFF. The CDR3 DNA reads TGTGCCAGCAGTGAAACTCTAGCGGGAGGGTACAATGAGCAGTTCTTC.

This chain joins TRBV19 and TRBJ1-1; 7 bases fit TRBD1. The V gene's germline CDR1 is LNHDA and CDR2 SQIVND (reference sequence). The CDR3 is made up of 15 amino acids. Trimming removed 6 bases from V and 4 bases from J; junction bases left unmatched: 11. CDR3 amino acids: CASSRRGGLTTEAFF. The CDR3 DNA sequence: TGTGCCAGTAGCCGCAGGGGGGGTCTGACCACTGAAGCTTTCTTT. Full variable domain (outside the CDR3, taken from reference TRBV19 and TRBJ1-1): DGGITQSPKYLFRKEGQNVTLSCEQNLNHDAMYWYRQDPGQGLRLIYYSQIVNDFQKGDIAEGYSVSREKKESFPLTVTSAQKNPTAFYLCASSRRGGLTTEAFFGQGTRLTVV.